These 26 T cell receptor beta chains came from one sample sequenced in a study of blood T cell repertoires in COVID-19. The data were produced by immunoSEQ multiplex PCR, yet TCRdb's version contains in-frame clones alone and is incomplete. The sample includes around 92,000 clones, approximately 89% seen only once; the top ten take approximately 5.2%. What was sequenced was peripheral blood. The receptors shown here come from a woman aged 80 or older with active COVID-19.

This sequence joins TRBV5-1 and TRBJ2-2; 7 bases line up with TRBD2. Germline V gene data show CDR1 as SGHRS and CDR2 as YFSETQ. V dropped 5 bases and J dropped 5; count of bases not matched to a gene: 9. The CDR3 has 15 amino acids. The DNA of the CDR3 is TGCGCCAGCAGGTTCCAGGCGGGAGATACCGGGGAGCTGTTTTTT. Its translation is CASRFQAGDTGELFF.

J is TRBJ2-1 and V is TRBV6-6, with TRBD2 identical over 10 bases. The J segment lost 5 bases and the V segment lost 2 bases, leaving 6 bases of the junction unmatched. From germline, CDR1 is MNHNY and CDR2 SVGAGI (reference sequence). The CDR3 runs to 16 residues. The CDR3 reads CASSYRAGGSDNEQFF. The CDR3 DNA reads as TGTGCCAGCAGTTACCGAGCGGGAGGGTCGGACAATGAGCAGTTCTTC.

This clone was seen only once. The chain uses TRBV7-8 and TRBJ2-5, with a tentative D call TRBD1 (5 bases). V was clipped by 3 bases and J by 7 bases, with 12 bases between them. There are 13 residues in the CDR3. The germline gives CDR1 SGHVS, CDR2 FQNEAQ. The CDR3 reads CASSFRDLVTQYF. CDR3 coding DNA: TGTGCCAGCAGCTTCAGGGATTTAGTGACCCAGTACTTC.

The rearrangement joins TRBV27 to TRBJ2-2; TRBD2 aligns across 14 bases. Germline CDR1 MNHEY, CDR2 SMNVEV (reference sequence). The CDR3 runs to 16 residues. The V segment lost 6 bases and the J segment 7 bases; nucleotides outside the gene matches: 7. As DNA, the CDR3 is TGTGCCAGCAGCCCCCCGGGACTAGCGGGAGTCGGGGAGCTGTTTTTT. Translation gives CASSPPGLAGVGELFF.

The rearrangement links TRBV18 to TRBJ1-2; 7 nucleotides align to TRBD1. This CDR3 has 15 amino acids. Trimming at V came to 2 bases and at J to 4 bases, leaving 7 bases not matched to a gene. The germline CDR1 and CDR2 sequences are KGHSH and LQKENI. CDR3 amino acids: CASSPFGTDLYGYTF. The CDR3 DNA follows: TGTGCCAGCTCACCATTCGGGACAGACCTCTATGGCTACACCTTC.

This chain joins TRBV4-3 and TRBJ1-4; D unresolved. The CDR3 is 15 amino acids. CDR1 and CDR2 (germline): LGHNA, YSLEER. Trimming left V 0 bases short and J 3 bases short, with 8 bases between. The DNA for the CDR3 is TGCGCCAGCAGCCAAGAAGAGGGAGCTAATGAAAAACTGTTTTTT. Its protein is CASSQEEGANEKLFF.

The chain employs TRBV4-1 and TRBJ2-3, with 10 bases that match TRBD2. There are 16 residues in the CDR3. The V gene end was trimmed by 0 bases and the J gene end by 5 bases; junction bases not matched to a gene: 5. From germline, CDR1 is MGHRA and CDR2 YSYEKL. The CDR3 region has the DNA TGCGCCAGCAGCCAAGATTCCCCTAGCGGGAGAGATACGCAGTATTTT. Its translation: CASSQDSPSGRDTQYF.

V and J are TRBV9 and TRBJ1-5; no definite D call. The CDR3 totals 16 residues. Per the germline V gene, CDR1 is SGDLS and CDR2 is YYNGEE. The V end lost 0 bases, the J end lost 0 bases, and 10 bases lay between the germline ends. CDR3 sequence (DNA): TGTGCCAGCAGCGTAGGGGCAGATTATAGCAATCAGCCCCAGCATTTT. This encodes CASSVGADYSNQPQHF.

This chain uses TRBV2 with TRBJ2-7; D might be TRBD1 (6 bases). V dropped 6 bases and J dropped 4 bases, with 13 bases sitting between them. The CDR3 contains 13 residues. Germline values: CDR1 SNHLY, CDR2 FYNNEI. This CDR3 is CASRGTDSYEQYF. The CDR3 bases are TGTGCCAGCAGGGGCACGGACAGTTACGAGCAGTACTTC.

CDR3 in amino acids: CASSSLAGLTYEQYF. The CDR3 bases are TGTGCCAGCAGCTCGCTAGCGGGGCTTACCTACGAGCAGTACTTC. The V and J genes are TRBV5-6 and TRBJ2-7; 9 bases map to TRBD2. The V and J ends lost 3 bases and 2 bases, in that order; junction bases with no gene match: 6. The CDR3 extends over 15 amino acids. CDR1 is SGHDT, CDR2 YYEEEE, per germline.

The chain recombines TRBV20-1 with TRBJ1-4; 7 bases are shared with TRBD1. The CDR3 spans 16 residues. Trimming at V came to 3 bases and at J to 0 bases, leaving 7 bases not matched to a gene. Germline V gene sequence: CDR1 DFQATT, CDR2 SNEGSKA (reference sequence). The CDR3 DNA reads as TGCAGTGCTAGTGCTAGGGGGCCTGCAACTAATGAAAAACTGTTTTTT. Protein product: CSASARGPATNEKLFF.

This chain connects TRBV7-3 to TRBJ2-7, with D possibly matching TRBD2 (5 bases). Trimming took off 4 bases at V and 1 base at J, with 11 bases between the two ends. CDR1 and CDR2 (germline): SGHTA, FQGTGA. The CDR3 consists of 14 residues. The CDR3 DNA follows: TGTGCCAGCAGCTCGGGTCCGGGGTCCTACGAGCAGTACTTC. As protein: CASSSGPGSYEQYF.

There are a few counts of this clone. Other DNA sequences in the same sample also yield this CDR3. The CDR3 loop reads CASSLGAQGAGNIQYF. CDR3 DNA sequence: TGCGCCAGCAGCTTGGGAGCGCAGGGGGCGGGAAACATTCAGTACTTC. J is TRBJ2-4 and V is TRBV5-1; 8 nucleotides agree with TRBD1. This CDR3 spans 16 amino acids. With 0 bases clipped from V and 6 bases from J, the junction kept 8 bases outside the gene matches. Germline CDR1 and CDR2: SGHRS and YFSETQ.

The genes are TRBV5-5 and TRBJ2-3, with TRBD2 identical over 14 bases. Losses at the gene ends were 0 bases for V and 3 bases for J; bases not matched to a gene: 3. The CDR3 sequence is 17 residues long. Germline values: CDR1 SGHKS, CDR2 YYEKEE (reference sequence). The DNA of the CDR3 is TGTGCCAGCAGCTTGGCGGGGACTAGCGGGAGAACAGATACGCAGTATTTT. Protein product: CASSLAGTSGRTDTQYF.

The chain combines TRBV18 with TRBJ2-2; TRBD1 is a possible D gene (6 bases). Deletions cut 2 bases from V and 6 bases from J, with 13 bases between. CDR1 is KGHSH and CDR2 is LQKENI in the germline V gene. CDR3 size: 15 residues. This CDR3 is CASSPVNRVPGELFF. CDR3 nucleotides: TGTGCCAGCTCACCAGTCAACAGGGTTCCCGGGGAGCTGTTTTTT.

The V gene is TRBV5-6, the J gene TRBJ2-1, with 9 bases lining up with TRBD2. There are 17 residues in the CDR3. Germline CDR1 and CDR2: SGHDT and YYEEEE. After removal of 2 bases from V and 10 bases from J, the junction contained 16 bases not matched to a gene. DNA for the CDR3: TGTGCCAGCAGCTTCGATTCTTCTTATGCGGGAGGGAGCGAGCAGTTCTTC. This codes for CASSFDSSYAGGSEQFF.

This chain joins TRBV5-1 and TRBJ2-1; TRBD2 agrees at 13 bases. The germline CDR1 and CDR2 sequences are SGHRS and YFSETQ. This CDR3 region has 16 residues. V shed 4 bases and J 0 bases; nucleotides not matched to a gene: 1. CDR3 loop: CASSRTSGGSYNEQFF. As DNA, the CDR3 is TGCGCCAGCAGCCGGACTAGCGGGGGCTCCTACAATGAGCAGTTCTTC.

The rearrangement joins TRBV19 to TRBJ2-7, with 10 bases identical to TRBD1. This CDR3 is 15 amino acids long. Germline CDR1 reads LNHDA; CDR2 reads SQIVND (reference sequence). Losses at the gene ends were 5 bases for V and 6 bases for J; bases not matched to a gene: 10. The CDR3 sequence is CASSSFAGTGVEQYF. The CDR3 nucleotides read TGTGCCAGTAGTTCCTTCGCCGGGACAGGGGTCGAGCAGTACTTC.

The V call is TRBV4-3, the J call TRBJ2-1, with D possibly matching TRBD1 (6 bases). The V gene lost 2 bases and the J gene lost 6 bases, with 26 bases spanning the gap. Germline V gives CDR1 LGHNA, CDR2 YSLEER. CDR3 length: 19 residues. This CDR3 reads CASSQKRQAAAYFRNEQFF. CDR3 nucleotides: TGCGCCAGCAGCCAAAAAAGACAGGCGGCCGCCTATTTTCGCAATGAGCAGTTCTTC.

The chain couples TRBV24-1 to TRBJ2-2; 11 bases agree with TRBD2. The length of the CDR3 is 17 residues. CDR1 KGHDR and CDR2 SFDVKD come from the germline V gene. Trimming removed 5 bases from V and 2 bases from J; junction bases left unmatched: 6. This CDR3 is CATSAPGLAENTGELFF. The CDR3 nucleotides read TGTGCCACCAGTGCCCCGGGACTAGCGGAAAACACCGGGGAGCTGTTTTTT.

V gene TRBV7-2 combines with J gene TRBJ2-3; 10 nucleotides align to TRBD1. V shed 3 bases and J 5 bases; nucleotides not matched to a gene: 11. This CDR3 comprises 17 residues. Germline V gene sequence: CDR1 SGHTA, CDR2 FQGNSA. In DNA form, the CDR3 reads TGTGCCAGCAGCTTCCTACCCGACAGGGGGCGGTTAGATACGCAGTATTTT. This translates into CASSFLPDRGRLDTQYF.

Comment on this clone: The same CDR3 also results from other DNA sequences found in this sample. This chain uses TRBV2 with TRBJ2-5; D is undetermined. Germline V gives CDR1 SNHLY, CDR2 FYNNEI. V gave up 6 bases and J gave up 5 bases, with 4 bases separating them. The CDR3 runs 10 residues. Here the CDR3 DNA reads TGTGCCAGCAGCCGGGAGACCCAGTACTTC. Translating it yields CASSRETQYF. The full variable domain, in which reference TRBV2 and TRBJ2-5 provide the parts outside the CDR3, is EPEVTQTPSHQVTQMGQEVILRCVPISNHLYFYWYRQILGQKVEFLVSFYNNEISEKSEIFDDQFSVERPDGSNFTLKIRSTKLEDSAMYFCASSRETQYFGPGTRLLVL.

The chain combines TRBV21-1 with TRBJ2-2; the table's D call of TRBD2 was not tested on the DNA. TRBV21-1 is classified as a pseudogene. The CDR3 spans 15 residues. Here the CDR3 DNA reads TGTGCCAGCAGCAATTTAGCGGGCGAGACCGGGGAGCTGTTTTTT. It specifies CASSNLAGETGELFF.

This clone appeared a few times. This chain joins TRBV9 and TRBJ2-3, with 14 positions matching TRBD2. The length of the CDR3 is 19 residues. Germline CDR1 and CDR2: SGDLS and YYNGEE. Trimming cost V 0 bases and J 4 bases; bases outside gene matches: 10. Here the CDR3 DNA reads TGTGCCAGCAGCGTAGCTCTGGGGGGACTAGCGGGAGCAGCAGATACGCAGTATTTT. Encoded protein: CASSVALGGLAGAADTQYF. Looking up the rest from reference TRBV9 and TRBJ2-3 gives the full variable domain: DSGVTQTPKHLITATGQRVTLRCSPRSGDLSVYWYQQSLDQGLQFLIQYYNGEERAKGNILERFSAQQFPDLHSELNLSSLELGDSALYFCASSVALGGLAGAADTQYFGPGTRLTVL.

This chain uses TRBV9 with TRBJ1-1, with 9 positions matching TRBD1. Germline lookup yields CDR1 SGDLS and CDR2 YYNGEE. CDR3 length: 14 residues. The ends lost 4 bases at V and 4 bases at J; junction bases unmatched: 5. The DNA of the CDR3 is TGTGCCAGCAGCCCAGGACAGGGGAGCACTGAAGCTTTCTTT. Its translation: CASSPGQGSTEAFF.

This chain links TRBV7-2 with TRBJ1-2; D remains unclear. Germline values: CDR1 SGHTA, CDR2 FQGNSA. Trimming cost V 3 bases and J 7 bases, with 6 bases left between them. The CDR3 spans 11 residues. The CDR3 sequence is CASSFIVGYTF. The CDR3 DNA reads TGTGCCAGCAGCTTTATTGTTGGCTACACCTTC.